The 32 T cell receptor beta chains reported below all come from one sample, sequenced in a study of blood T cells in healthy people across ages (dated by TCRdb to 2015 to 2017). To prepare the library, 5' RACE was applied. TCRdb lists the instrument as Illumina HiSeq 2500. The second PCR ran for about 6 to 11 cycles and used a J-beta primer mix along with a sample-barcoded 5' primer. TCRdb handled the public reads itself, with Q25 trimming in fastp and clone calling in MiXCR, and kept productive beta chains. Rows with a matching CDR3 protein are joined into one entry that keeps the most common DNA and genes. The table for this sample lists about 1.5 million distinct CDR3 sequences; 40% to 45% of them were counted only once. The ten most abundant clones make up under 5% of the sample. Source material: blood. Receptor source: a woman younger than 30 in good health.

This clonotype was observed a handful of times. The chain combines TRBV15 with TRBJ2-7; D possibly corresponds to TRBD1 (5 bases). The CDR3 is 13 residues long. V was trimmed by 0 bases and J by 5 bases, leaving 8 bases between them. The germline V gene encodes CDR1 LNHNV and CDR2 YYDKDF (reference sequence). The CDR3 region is CATSRESGNEQYF. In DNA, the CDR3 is TGTGCCACCAGCAGAGAATCAGGGAACGAGCAGTACTTC.

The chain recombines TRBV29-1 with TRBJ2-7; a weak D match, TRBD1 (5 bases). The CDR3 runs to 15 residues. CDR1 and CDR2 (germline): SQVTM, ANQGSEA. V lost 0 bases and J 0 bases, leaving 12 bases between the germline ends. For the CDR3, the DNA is TGCAGCGTTGAAGATGACAGTTCGAGCTCCTACGAGCAGTACTTC. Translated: CSVEDDSSSSYEQYF.

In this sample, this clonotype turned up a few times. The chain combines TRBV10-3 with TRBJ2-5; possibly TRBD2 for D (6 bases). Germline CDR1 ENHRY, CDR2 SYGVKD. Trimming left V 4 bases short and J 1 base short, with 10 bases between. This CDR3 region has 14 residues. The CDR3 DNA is TGTGCCATCAGTGCCGGGAGCCTCCAAGAGACCCAGTACTTC. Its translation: CAISAGSLQETQYF.

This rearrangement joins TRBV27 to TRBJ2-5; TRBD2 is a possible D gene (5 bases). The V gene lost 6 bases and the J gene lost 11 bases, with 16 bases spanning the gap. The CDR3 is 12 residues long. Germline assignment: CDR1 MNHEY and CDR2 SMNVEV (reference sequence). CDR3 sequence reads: CASRDRFREQYF. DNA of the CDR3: TGTGCCAGCAGGGACCGTTTTAGGGAGCAGTACTTC.

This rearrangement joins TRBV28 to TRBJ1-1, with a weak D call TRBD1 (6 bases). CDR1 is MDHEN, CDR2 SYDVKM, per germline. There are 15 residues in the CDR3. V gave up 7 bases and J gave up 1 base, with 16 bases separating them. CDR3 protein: CASNSVGAGNTEAFF. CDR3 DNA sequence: TGTGCCAGCAACTCTGTGGGGGCTGGGAACACTGAAGCTTTCTTT.

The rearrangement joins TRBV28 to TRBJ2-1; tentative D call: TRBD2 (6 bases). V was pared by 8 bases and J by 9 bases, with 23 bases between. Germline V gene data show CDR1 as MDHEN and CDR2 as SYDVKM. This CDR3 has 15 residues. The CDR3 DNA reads TGTGCCAGCCGTCCTCGGGGTAGCGGCACCTTTGAGCAGTTCTTC. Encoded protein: CASRPRGSGTFEQFF. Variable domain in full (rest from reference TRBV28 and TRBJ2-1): DVKVTQSSRYLVKRTGEKVFLECVQDMDHENMFWYRQDPGLGLRLIYFSYDVKMKEKGDIPEGYSVSREKKERFSLILESASTNQTSMYLCASRPRGSGTFEQFFGPGTRLTVL.

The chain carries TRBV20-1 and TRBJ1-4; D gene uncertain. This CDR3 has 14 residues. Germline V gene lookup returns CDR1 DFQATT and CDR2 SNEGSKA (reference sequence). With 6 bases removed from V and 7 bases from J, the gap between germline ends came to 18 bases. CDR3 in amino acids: CSARPLGESEKLFF. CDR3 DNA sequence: TGCAGTGCCAGACCGCTCGGGGAGAGTGAAAAACTGTTTTTT.

CDR3 protein: CASSPLSGPSTDTQYF. CDR3 nucleotide sequence: TGTGCCAGCTCACCCCTTAGCGGACCGAGCACAGATACGCAGTATTTT. This chain connects TRBV18 to TRBJ2-3, with a weak D call TRBD2 (6 bases). The germline V gene has CDR1 KGHSH and CDR2 LQKENI. The CDR3 has 16 residues. V was shortened by 3 bases and J by 0 bases, with 13 bases between the two germline ends.

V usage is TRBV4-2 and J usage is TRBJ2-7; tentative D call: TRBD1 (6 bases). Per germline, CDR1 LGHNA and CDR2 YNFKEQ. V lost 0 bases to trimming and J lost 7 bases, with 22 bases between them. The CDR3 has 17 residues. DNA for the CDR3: TGTGCCAGCAGCCAAGATTTTGGGCAGGGGATCTTCAATGAGCAGTACTTC. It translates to CASSQDFGQGIFNEQYF.

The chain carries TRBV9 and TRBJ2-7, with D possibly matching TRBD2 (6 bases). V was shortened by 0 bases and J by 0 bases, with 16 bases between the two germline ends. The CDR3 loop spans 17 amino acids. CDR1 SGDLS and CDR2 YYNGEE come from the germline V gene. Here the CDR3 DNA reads TGTGCCAGCAGCGTAGCTGGCGGAGGGCCCCTCTCCTACGAGCAGTACTTC. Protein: CASSVAGGGPLSYEQYF.

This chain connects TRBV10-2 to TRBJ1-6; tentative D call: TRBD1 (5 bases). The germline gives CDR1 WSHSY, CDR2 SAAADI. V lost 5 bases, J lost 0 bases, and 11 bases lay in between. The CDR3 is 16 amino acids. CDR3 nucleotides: TGCGCCAGCAGTCACAGGATAAGCTCCTATAATTCACCCCTCCACTTT. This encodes CASSHRISSYNSPLHF.

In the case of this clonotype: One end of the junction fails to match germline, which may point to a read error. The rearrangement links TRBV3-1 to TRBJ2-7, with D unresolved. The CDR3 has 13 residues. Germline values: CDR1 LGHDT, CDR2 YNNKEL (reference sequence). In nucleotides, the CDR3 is TGTGCCATCAGCCAAGATCGAACCTACGAGCAGTACTTC. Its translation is CAISQDRTYEQYF.

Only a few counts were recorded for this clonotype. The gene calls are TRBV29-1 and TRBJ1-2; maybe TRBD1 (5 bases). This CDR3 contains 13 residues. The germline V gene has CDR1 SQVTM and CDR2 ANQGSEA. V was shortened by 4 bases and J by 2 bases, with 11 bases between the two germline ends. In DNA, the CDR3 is TGCAGCGTTGGACACAGGCAGAACTATGGCTACACCTTC. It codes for CSVGHRQNYGYTF.

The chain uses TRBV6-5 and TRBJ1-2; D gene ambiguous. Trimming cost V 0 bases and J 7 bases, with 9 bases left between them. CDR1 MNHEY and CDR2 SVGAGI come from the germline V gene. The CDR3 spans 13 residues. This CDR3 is CASSYSISGGYTF. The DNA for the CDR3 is TGTGCCAGCAGTTACTCGATAAGTGGTGGCTACACCTTC.

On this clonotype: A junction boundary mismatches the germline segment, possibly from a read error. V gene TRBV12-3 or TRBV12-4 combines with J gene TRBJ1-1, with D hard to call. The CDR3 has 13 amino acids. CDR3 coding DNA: TGTACCAGCAGTTCAGGCATGAACACTGAAGCTTTCTTT. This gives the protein CTSSSGMNTEAFF.

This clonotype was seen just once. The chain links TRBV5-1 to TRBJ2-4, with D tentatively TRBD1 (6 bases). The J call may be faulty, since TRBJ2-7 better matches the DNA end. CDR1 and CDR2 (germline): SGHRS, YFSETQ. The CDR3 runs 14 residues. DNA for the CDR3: TGCGCCAGCAGCCCTACTCAGGGGTTCTACGAGCAGTACTTC. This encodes CASSPTQGFYEQYF.

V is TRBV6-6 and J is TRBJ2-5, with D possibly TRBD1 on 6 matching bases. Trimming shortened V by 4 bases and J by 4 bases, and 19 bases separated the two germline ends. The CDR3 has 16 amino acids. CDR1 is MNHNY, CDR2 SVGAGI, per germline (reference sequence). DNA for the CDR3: TGTGCCAGCAGTTCCCAGGGGTTTCTTCGTGCAGAGACCCAGTACTTC. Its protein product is CASSSQGFLRAETQYF.

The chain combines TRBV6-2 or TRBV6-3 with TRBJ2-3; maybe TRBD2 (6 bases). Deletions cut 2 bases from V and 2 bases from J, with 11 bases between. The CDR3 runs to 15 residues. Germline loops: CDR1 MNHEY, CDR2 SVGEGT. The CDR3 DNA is TGTGCCAGCAGTTACCGGACTAATCCCACAGATACGCAGTATTTT. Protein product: CASSYRTNPTDTQYF.

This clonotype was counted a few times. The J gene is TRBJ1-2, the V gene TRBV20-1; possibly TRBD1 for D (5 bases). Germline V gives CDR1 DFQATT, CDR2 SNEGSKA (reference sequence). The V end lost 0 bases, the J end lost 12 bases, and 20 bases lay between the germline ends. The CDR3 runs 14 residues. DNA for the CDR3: TGCAGTGCTAGAGATACCTTGCTGCAGGGTTTTGACACCTTC. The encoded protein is CSARDTLLQGFDTF.

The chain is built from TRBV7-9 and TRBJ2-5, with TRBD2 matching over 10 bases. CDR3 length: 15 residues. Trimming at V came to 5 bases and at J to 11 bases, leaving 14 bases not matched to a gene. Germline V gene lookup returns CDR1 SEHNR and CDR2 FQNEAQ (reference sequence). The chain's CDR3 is CASSKVGTSVDEQYF. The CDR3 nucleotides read TGTGCCAGCAGCAAAGTGGGGACTAGCGTCGATGAGCAGTACTTC.

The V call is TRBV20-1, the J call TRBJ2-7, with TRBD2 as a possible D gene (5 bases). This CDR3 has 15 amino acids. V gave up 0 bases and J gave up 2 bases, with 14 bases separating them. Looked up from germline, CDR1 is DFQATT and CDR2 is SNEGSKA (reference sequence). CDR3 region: CSARDRAADPYEQYF. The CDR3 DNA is TGCAGTGCTAGAGATCGAGCAGCGGACCCCTACGAGCAGTACTTC.

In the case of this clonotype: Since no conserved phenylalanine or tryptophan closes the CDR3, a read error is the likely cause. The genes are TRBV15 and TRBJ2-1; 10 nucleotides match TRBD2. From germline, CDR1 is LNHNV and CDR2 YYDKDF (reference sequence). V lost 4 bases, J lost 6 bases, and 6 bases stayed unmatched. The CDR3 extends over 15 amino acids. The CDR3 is CATSMRLAGINEQFL. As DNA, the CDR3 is TGTGCCACCAGCATGCGACTAGCGGGCATCAATGAGCAGTTCTTA.

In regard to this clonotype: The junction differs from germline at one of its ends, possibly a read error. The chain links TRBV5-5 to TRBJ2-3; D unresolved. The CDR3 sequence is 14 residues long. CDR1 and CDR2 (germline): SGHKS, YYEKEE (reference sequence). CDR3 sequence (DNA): TGTGCCAGCAACTTGGTGGCATACGCAGATACGCAGTATTTT. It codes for CASNLVAYADTQYF.

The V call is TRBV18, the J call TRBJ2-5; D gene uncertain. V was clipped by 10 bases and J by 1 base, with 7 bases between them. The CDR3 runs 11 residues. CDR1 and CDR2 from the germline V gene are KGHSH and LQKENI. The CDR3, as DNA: TGTGCCACAGGTGTCCAAGAGACCCAGTACTTC. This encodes CATGVQETQYF.

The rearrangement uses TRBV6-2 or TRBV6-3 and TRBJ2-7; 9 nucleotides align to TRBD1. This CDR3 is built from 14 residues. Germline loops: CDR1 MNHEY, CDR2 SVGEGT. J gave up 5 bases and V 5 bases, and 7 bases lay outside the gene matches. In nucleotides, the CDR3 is TGTGCCAGCAGTACAAGCCGGGACAGGGACGAGCAGTACTTC. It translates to CASSTSRDRDEQYF.

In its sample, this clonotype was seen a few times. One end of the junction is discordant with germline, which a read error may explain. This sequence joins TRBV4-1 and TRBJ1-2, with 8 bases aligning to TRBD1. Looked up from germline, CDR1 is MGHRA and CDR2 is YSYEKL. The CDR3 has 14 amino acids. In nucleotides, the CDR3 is TGCGACAGCAGCCAAACGACAGGGGACTATGGCTACACCTTC. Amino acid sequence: CDSSQTTGDYGYTF.

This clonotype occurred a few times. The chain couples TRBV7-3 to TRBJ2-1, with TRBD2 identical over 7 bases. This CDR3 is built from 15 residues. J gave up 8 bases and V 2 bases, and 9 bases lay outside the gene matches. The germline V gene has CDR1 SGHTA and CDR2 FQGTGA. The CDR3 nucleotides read TGTGCCAGCAGCTTAGGCGGGAGTTGGGGAGATGAGCAGTTCTTC. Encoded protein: CASSLGGSWGDEQFF.

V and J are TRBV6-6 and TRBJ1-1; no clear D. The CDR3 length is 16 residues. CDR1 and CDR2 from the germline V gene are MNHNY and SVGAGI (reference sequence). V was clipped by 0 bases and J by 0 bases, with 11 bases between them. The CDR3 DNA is TGTGCCAGCAGTTACTCTATCGGCAGGATGAACACTGAAGCTTTCTTT. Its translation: CASSYSIGRMNTEAFF.

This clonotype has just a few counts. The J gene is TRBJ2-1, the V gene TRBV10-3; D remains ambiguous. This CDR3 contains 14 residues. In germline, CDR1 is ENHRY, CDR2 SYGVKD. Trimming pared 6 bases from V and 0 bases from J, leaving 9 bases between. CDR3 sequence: CAISPGSSYNEQFF. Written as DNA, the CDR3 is TGTGCCATCAGCCCAGGTAGCTCCTACAATGAGCAGTTCTTC.

CDR3 bases: TGTGCCAGCAGTCCCCGGATGAGTTGGGATGGCTACACCTTC. Protein sequence: CASSPRMSWDGYTF. V is TRBV28 and J is TRBJ1-2; D is unresolved. Trimming took off 5 bases at V and 6 bases at J, with 16 bases between the two ends. Germline values: CDR1 MDHEN, CDR2 SYDVKM. This CDR3 is 14 amino acids long.

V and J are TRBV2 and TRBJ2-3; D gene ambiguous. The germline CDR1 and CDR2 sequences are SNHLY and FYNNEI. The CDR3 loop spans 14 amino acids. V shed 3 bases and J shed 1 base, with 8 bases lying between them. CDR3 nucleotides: TGTGCCAGCAGTGATTTGGTTCGCACAGATACGCAGTATTTT. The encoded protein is CASSDLVRTDTQYF.

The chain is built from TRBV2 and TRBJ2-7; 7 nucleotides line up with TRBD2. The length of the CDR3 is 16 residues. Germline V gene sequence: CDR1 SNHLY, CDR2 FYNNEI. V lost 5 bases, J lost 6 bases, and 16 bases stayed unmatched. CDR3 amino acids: CASSPLQPGLSSEQYF. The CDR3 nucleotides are TGTGCCAGCAGTCCCCTTCAACCGGGACTATCAAGCGAGCAGTACTTC.